This T cell receptor (beta chain) stems from a study of naive and memory T cell subsets. Findings and limits, study-wide: TCR abundance followed a power law differing between naive and memory subsets. Over 90% of naive TCR sequences appeared only once, unlike memory subsets.

An equimolar mix of two oligonucleotides served as the beta constant-region primer for TRBC1 and TRBC2. A 12-nucleotide UMI and the SP2 primer were added to the cDNA 3' end by oligonucleotide ligation. From the UMI-ligation and nested PCR reads, TCRdb called clonotypes with MiXCR, one entry per CDR3 protein. The sample contains 130,000 to 150,000 distinct CDR3 sequences, about 15% of which appear only once. Cells stained for CD3, CD4, CD8, CD45RA and CD27 were sorted into four subsets. The junction had 4 bases not matched to a gene; V was cut back by 8 bases and J by 0 bases. The CDR3 covers 13 residues. Regarding this clonotype: Its antigen is currently unknown.

The chain carries TRBV12-3 or TRBV12-4 and TRBJ2-7; the match to TRBD1 covers 7 bases. The sequenced sample was naive CD4+ T cells from blood. This sequence originates from a human donor in good health. The CDR3, as DNA: TGTGCCAGCCGGGACAGAAGCTCCTACGAGCAGTACTTC. Its translation: CASRDRSSYEQYF.